This T cell receptor beta chain was identified in a study of blood T cell repertoires in COVID-19. The authors' processing: The assay estimated nucleated cells by amplifying reference gene primers. Produced via immunoSEQ multiplex PCR; TCRdb's table is partial and in-frame only. V and J calls and clone size are those listed in that table; D and trimming were worked out from the DNA. The data show some 50,000 clones, with around 86% seen just once and approximately 3.1% held by the top ten. Specimen: PBMCs or T cells enriched from blood (not recorded which). This sequence originates from a woman aged 45 to 65 who had recovered from COVID-19.

CDR3 coding DNA: TGTGCCAGCAGTCCTCGGACTGGAACAGATACGCAGTATTTT. Amino acid sequence: CASSPRTGTDTQYF. The rearrangement links TRBV28 to TRBJ2-3; D might be TRBD2 (5 bases). Germline V CDR1 and CDR2: MDHEN, SYDVKM. The CDR3 spans 14 residues. V shed 5 bases and J shed 3 bases, with 12 bases lying between them.